Listed here are 3 T cell receptor beta chains from one sample, sequenced in a study of cytomegalovirus exposure and HLA in healthy donors. It was with 60 Vbeta and 13 Jbeta primers that the PCR ran. Only in-frame clones appear in the TCRdb table, and some are missing; sequencing was by immunoSEQ multiplex PCR. The table records approximately 22,000 clones, around 77% of them present only once. The sequenced sample was PBMCs. The receptors stem from a man aged 60-69 years in good health and CMV-seronegative.

The chain joins TRBV6-1 to TRBJ1-2; D remains ambiguous. Trimming stripped 4 bases from V and 1 base from J, with 7 bases between. This CDR3 comprises 13 residues. Germline assignment: CDR1 MNHNS and CDR2 SASEGT. CDR3 in DNA: TGTGCCAGCAGTGGCGGGTTTAACTATGGCTACACCTTC. Translation: CASSGGFNYGYTF.

The chain has TRBV7-2 and TRBJ2-1; 11 bases fit TRBD2. V lost 5 bases to trimming and J lost 7 bases; unmatched junction nucleotides: 7. The length of the CDR3 is 15 residues. From germline, CDR1 is SGHTA and CDR2 FQGNSA. The CDR3 reads CASSPRLAGKNEQFF. CDR3 nucleotides: TGTGCCAGCAGCCCTCGACTAGCGGGAAAGAATGAGCAGTTCTTC.

The V and J genes are TRBV5-1 and TRBJ2-3; 8 bases fit TRBD2. Germline lookup yields CDR1 SGHRS and CDR2 YFSETQ. J was trimmed by 1 base and V by 4 bases; bases with no gene match: 11. The CDR3 is 17 residues long. The CDR3 DNA reads TGCGCCAGCAGCGCCCAACTCGGGGGGGACGGCACAGATACGCAGTATTTT. It translates to CASSAQLGGDGTDTQYF. The full variable domain, in which reference TRBV5-1 and TRBJ2-3 provide the parts outside the CDR3, is KAGVTQTPRYLIKTRGQQVTLSCSPISGHRSVSWYQQTPGQGLQFLFEYFSETQRNKGNFPGRFSGRQFSNSRSEMNVSTLELGDSALYLCASSAQLGGDGTDTQYFGPGTRLTVL.